The 9 T cell receptor beta chains below all came from one sample that was sequenced in a study of cytomegalovirus exposure and HLA in healthy donors. The PCR employed 60 Vbeta primers together with 13 Jbeta primers. Data came from immunoSEQ multiplex PCR; TCRdb stores just in-frame clones and leaves some out. Among about 110,000 clones listed, roughly four fifths were seen once. Material for sequencing was PBMCs. These receptors were collected from a male donor in good health and CMV-seropositive.

The chain employs TRBV18 and TRBJ2-7; 9 positions agree with TRBD1. Per germline, CDR1 KGHSH and CDR2 LQKENI. V lost 2 bases and J lost 3; bases outside the gene matches: 8. The CDR3 covers 16 residues. CDR3 in DNA: TGTGCCAGCTCACCAGCGGGACAGGGTATCGTCTACGAGCAGTACTTC. Translating it yields CASSPAGQGIVYEQYF.

The chain recombines TRBV27 with TRBJ2-1; 8 nucleotides match TRBD1. Losses at the gene ends were 8 bases for V and 5 bases for J; bases not matched to a gene: 8. Germline CDR1 MNHEY, CDR2 SMNVEV (reference sequence). This CDR3 has 14 residues. The CDR3 loop reads CASSGGFSNNEQFF. The CDR3 DNA reads as TGTGCCAGCTCAGGGGGCTTCTCTAACAATGAGCAGTTCTTC.

The chain links TRBV19 to TRBJ2-7, with 8 bases matching TRBD2. The V gene's germline CDR1 is LNHDA and CDR2 SQIVND (reference sequence). CDR3 length: 14 amino acids. V dropped 6 bases and J dropped 3; count of bases not matched to a gene: 7. The CDR3 DNA reads TGTGCCAGTAGCCCGCCGGGGGGGCGCTACGAGCAGTACTTC. Its translation is CASSPPGGRYEQYF.

This clone showed up just a few times. The CDR3 coding sequence is TGTGCCAGCAGCTTAAACCTAGCACCAGATACGCAGTATTTT. Translating it yields CASSLNLAPDTQYF. The gene calls are TRBV7-2 and TRBJ2-3, with a tentative D call TRBD2 (5 bases). This CDR3 is 14 amino acids long. The V end lost 2 bases, the J end lost 4 bases, and 10 bases lay between the germline ends. The V gene's germline CDR1 is SGHTA and CDR2 FQGNSA.

The chain employs TRBV19 and TRBJ2-7; 10 bases match TRBD1. Trimming at V came to 10 bases and at J to 5 bases, leaving 14 bases not matched to a gene. Germline values: CDR1 LNHDA, CDR2 SQIVND (reference sequence). The CDR3 loop spans 15 amino acids. The CDR3 bases are TGTGCCACACAGCCCATGCCGGGACAGGGGAACGAGCAGTACTTC. This translates into CATQPMPGQGNEQYF.

The chain employs TRBV11-2 and TRBJ1-6; TRBD1 might be the D (5 bases). The CDR3 contains 15 residues. Per germline, CDR1 SGHAT and CDR2 FQNNGV. V was shortened by 2 bases and J by 8 bases, with 13 bases between the two germline ends. CDR3 nucleotide sequence: TGTGCCAGCAGCTTAATAGGGGTGTTGTATTCACCCCTCCACTTT. It yields the protein CASSLIGVLYSPLHF.

This chain connects TRBV29-1 to TRBJ1-1, with D unclear. The CDR3 runs 14 residues. Trimming took 5 bases from V and 0 from J, leaving 13 bases between them. Germline V lookup: CDR1 SQVTM, CDR2 ANQGSEA. This CDR3 is CSVSSGSMNTEAFF. The CDR3 nucleotides read TGCAGCGTTTCTTCAGGTTCCATGAACACTGAAGCTTTCTTT.

The V call is TRBV9, the J call TRBJ1-2; 11 nucleotides line up with TRBD1. Germline values: CDR1 SGDLS, CDR2 YYNGEE. V lost 1 base and J lost 4; bases outside the gene matches: 3. This CDR3 spans 15 amino acids. The CDR3 region has the DNA TGTGCCAGCAGCGTAATGGGACAGGGGGGCTATGGCTACACCTTC. It translates to CASSVMGQGGYGYTF.

The chain recombines TRBV29-1 with TRBJ2-7; TRBD1 is a possible D gene (5 bases). Germline values: CDR1 SQVTM, CDR2 ANQGSEA. V shed 6 bases and J shed 2 bases, with 14 bases lying between them. There are 13 residues in the CDR3. CDR3: CSVGVFQPYEQYF. CDR3 coding DNA: TGCAGCGTAGGGGTATTTCAGCCCTACGAGCAGTACTTC.